What follows describes a single T cell receptor beta chain. There are a few counts of this clonotype. There is no known antigen for this receptor. No base qualities exist here, and no much larger clone lies one base off it. Library preparation employed 5' RACE. Sequencing relied on an Illumina HiSeq 2500. A second about 7 to 11 cycle PCR used a sample-barcoded 5' primer and a J-beta primer mix. Each TCR beta cDNA molecule received a unique molecular identifier from a template-switch 5' adaptor carrying 12 random nucleotides. At least 2.5 million CDR3-containing paired-end reads were obtained from each sample. First-strand cDNA was synthesized from all RNA with the Mint cDNA synthesis kit, primed by a TRBC-specific oligonucleotide. After uracil-DNA glycosylase treatment, a first 18-cycle PCR used universal primers M1SS and BC2_uni_R on all cDNA. The paper's data handling went like this. Normalization of each sample was performed by random selection of 1 million high-quality reads, each carrying a distinct molecular identifier. Instead of being binned into consensus sequences, reads with shared molecular identifiers were discarded. MiTCR, set to a Q25 quality threshold and the strictest error-elimination algorithm, was used for CDR3 identification, clonotype clustering and error correction. A nonparametric unseen species model using Euler transformation provided a lower-bound estimate of total TCR beta diversity. The public reads were quality trimmed at Q25 with fastp and then assembled into clones with MiXCR by TCRdb, keeping productive beta chains. Identical CDR3 proteins give one entry, which carries the most common genes and DNA. These V and J calls are TCRdb output, not the study's own analysis. The table for this sample lists about 670,000 distinct CDR3 sequences; approximately 40% of them were counted only once. The leading ten clones occupy 25% to 35% of the sample.

The data are from a study of blood T cells in healthy people across ages (dated by TCRdb to the mid-2010s). Notes on the research overall: Template switching captured roughly one uniquely barcoded TCR beta cDNA molecule per two T cells in model experiments. To avoid experimental bias, donors of different ages were distributed randomly across sequencing lanes. Two additional independent replicas of 1 million unique cDNA reads from the same blood draw were analyzed for two donors (one aged 18 to 30 and one aged 80 or older). To track age-related changes in TCR beta repertoire diversity, the study relied on deep sequencing normalized with unique cDNA molecular identifiers. The donors were split into four age groups: young (average around 15 years), middle-aged (39), aged (62) and long-lived (about 82). Results and caveats for the whole study, not just this receptor: Conclusive comparison of naive and antigen-experienced compartments was prevented by the profiling of bulk unsorted PBMCs. The percentage of naive T cells measured by flow cytometry correlated strongly with observed TCR beta diversity. The long-lived group showed more naive CD4+ T cells, fewer expanded clones and increased TCR diversity than the aged group, suggesting age selection. Estimates of total diversity based on one million sequenced T cells were regarded as lower bounds and as underestimates. Observed TCR beta diversity per million T cells fell roughly linearly with age, and a significant reduction was already apparent by age around 40. Donor CMV infection status was unknown, potentially confounding age-related changes in expanded clonotypes.

Systemically healthy Caucasian individuals from Russia, 39 in total and aged about 6 to 100 years, were included as donors. Each donor gave around 9.9 milliliters of peripheral blood, collected into EDTA-treated Vacutainer tubes. Ficoll-Paque density-gradient centrifugation was used to isolate PBMCs, with at least 6 million obtained per sample. Total RNA, at least 6 micrograms per sample, was extracted from PBMCs with Trizol reagent. Naive CD45RAhigh/CD27high T cell percentages were measured by flow cytometry on a PBMC aliquot from every donor. CDR1 KGHDR and CDR2 SFDVKD are derived from the germline V gene. The germline V end is reduced by 3 bases and the J end by 0 bases; junction bases left unmatched: 5. The CDR3 contains 16 residues, cysteine and phenylalanine counted. Kept here is only the CDR3 DNA, which spans 48 bases and is read in frame from base 1.

The sample taken for sequencing was blood. The sequence derives from a man older than 75 in good health. Here the chain combines TRBV24-1 and TRBJ2-3, and 7 bases in between align with TRBD1. The CDR3 region has the sequence CATSDPTGFSTDTQYF. The nucleotide sequence reads as follows: TGTGCCACCAGTGATCCGACAGGGTTTAGCACAGATACGCAGTATTTT.